The sequence of this T cell receptor beta chain was determined in a study of blood T cell repertoires in COVID-19. Turning to the study itself: T cells, B-cell-depleted T cells, or PBMCs provided the cDNA or gDNA that served as material.

Individuals drawn from 24 US areas were roughly 18 to 95 years old. Recovery among Cohort 3 donors was established by two negative PCRs, clearance, or symptom resolution. V gave up 8 bases and J gave up 7 bases, with 16 bases separating them. From germline, CDR1 is MDHEN and CDR2 SYDVKM. The CDR3 consists of 13 residues. Study processing details: Amplification of reference gene primers was used by the study to estimate nucleated cell counts. Assay: immunoSEQ multiplex PCR; the TCRdb copy retains only in-frame clones and omits some. V and J calls plus clone size are reproduced from that table; the DNA served to infer D and trimming. The sample records more than 250,000 clones, 92% being singletons.

Sequences were obtained from PBMCs or T cells enriched from blood (not recorded which). The chain carries TRBV28 and TRBJ2-3; the D gene is possibly TRBD2 (6 bases). The receptor comes from a woman in her twenties or thirties who had recovered from COVID-19. CDR3 sequence reads: CASAGLSGYTQYF. Here the CDR3 DNA reads TGTGCCAGCGCGGGGTTATCGGGTTATACGCAGTATTTT. The whole variable domain, filled in from reference TRBV28 and TRBJ2-3, reads DVKVTQSSRYLVKRTGEKVFLECVQDMDHENMFWYRQDPGLGLRLIYFSYDVKMKEKGDIPEGYSVSREKKERFSLILESASTNQTSMYLCASAGLSGYTQYFGPGTRLTVL.